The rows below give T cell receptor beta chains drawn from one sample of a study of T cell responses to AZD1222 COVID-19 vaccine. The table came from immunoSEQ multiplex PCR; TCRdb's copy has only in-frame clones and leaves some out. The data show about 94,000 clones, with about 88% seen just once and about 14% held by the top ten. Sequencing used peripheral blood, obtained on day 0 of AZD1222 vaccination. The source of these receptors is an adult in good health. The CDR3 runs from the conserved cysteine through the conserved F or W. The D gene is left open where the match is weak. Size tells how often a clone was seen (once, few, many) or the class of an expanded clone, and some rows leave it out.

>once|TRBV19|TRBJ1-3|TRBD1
TGTGCCAGTAGTCCAGACAGGGGGCCTGGAAACACCATATATTTT
CASSPDRGPGNTIYF
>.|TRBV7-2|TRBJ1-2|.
TGTGCCAGCAGCTTAGAAGGGGCCACCTGGGGCTATGGCTACACCTTC
CASSLEGATWGYGYTF
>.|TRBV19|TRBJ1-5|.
TGTGCCAGTAGTATGGGGGAGAGGAGGCAGCCCCAGCATTTT
CASSMGERRQPQHF
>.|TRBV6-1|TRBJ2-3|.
TGTGCCAGCAGTGAGACACCTTCCACAGATACGCAGTATTTT
CASSETPSTDTQYF
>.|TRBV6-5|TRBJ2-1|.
TGTGCCAGCGGCCAAGTAGGGATTGAGCAGTTCTTC
CASGQVGIEQFF
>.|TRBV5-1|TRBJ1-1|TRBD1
TGCGCCAGCAGGAGAGAGGAGGGGGCGATGAACACTGAAGCTTTCTTT
CASRREEGAMNTEAFF
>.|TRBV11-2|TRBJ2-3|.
TGTGCCAGCAGCTTGAATCCAGGGTCAGCAGATACGCAGTATTTT
CASSLNPGSADTQYF
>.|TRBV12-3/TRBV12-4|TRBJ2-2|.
TGTGCCAGCAGTAAAGGGGGAGCCGGGGAGCTGTTTTTT
CASSKGGAGELFF
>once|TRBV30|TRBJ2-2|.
TGTGCCTGGAGTGTACAGCCCCGCACCGGGGAGCTGTTTTTT
CAWSVQPRTGELFF
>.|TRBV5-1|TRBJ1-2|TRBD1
TGCGCCAGCAGCTTGGGCCGGGACAGGGGTAACGGCTACACCTTC
CASSLGRDRGNGYTF
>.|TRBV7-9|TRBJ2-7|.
TGTGCCAGCTCTCCGGGACTCGGGGAGCAGTACTTC
CASSPGLGEQYF
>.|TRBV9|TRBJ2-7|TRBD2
TGTGCCAGCAGCGCTGGACTAGCGGGCACCTACGAGCAGTACTTC
CASSAGLAGTYEQYF
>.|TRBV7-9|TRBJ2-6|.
TGTGCCAGTGGGCCTTCGGCCAACGTCCTGACTTTC
CASGPSANVLTF
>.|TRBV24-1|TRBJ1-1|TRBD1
TGTGCCACCAGTGCAAATGACAGGGTCGCTTTCTTT
CATSANDRVAFF
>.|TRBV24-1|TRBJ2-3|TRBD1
TGTGCCACCAGTGACCGACCGACAGGGGGCTATACAGATACGCAGTATTTT
CATSDRPTGGYTDTQYF
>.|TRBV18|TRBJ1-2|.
TGTGCCAGCTCATGGGAGGGGATGAACTATGGCTACACCTTC
CASSWEGMNYGYTF
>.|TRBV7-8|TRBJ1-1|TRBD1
TGTGCCAGCAGCCCCCGGACAGGGGCTAACAATGAAGCTTTCTTT
CASSPRTGANNEAFF
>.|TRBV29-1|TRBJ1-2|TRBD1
TGCAGCGTTGAAGGAGGGACAGGGGCCTATGGCTACACCTTC
CSVEGGTGAYGYTF
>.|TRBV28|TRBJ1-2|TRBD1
TGTGCCAGCAGTTTAGGGACAGGGAATGGCTATGGCTACACCTTC
CASSLGTGNGYGYTF